The TCR beta chain described here comes from a study of shared clonotypes between healthy human individuals. In germline, CDR1 is SGDLS, CDR2 YYNGEE. Trimming removed 3 bases from V and 6 bases from J; junction bases left unmatched: 2. The CDR3 length is 14 residues. Some clones are missing from TCRdb's copy, which holds only in-frame ones; the method was immunoSEQ multiplex PCR. Of about 2.1 million clones listed, 85% to 95% are singletons. CD45RO-negative, CCR7-positively selected cells formed the naive CD8 fraction, excluding terminally differentiated effector memory CD45RA+ cells. This sequence was found in a man aged 18-30 years in good health. Some clones in this sample may be carry-over from other donors' samples. Sequencing was performed on naive CD8+ T cells from PBMCs. The rearrangement links TRBV9 to TRBJ2-7; TRBD2 matches at 14 bases. Written as DNA, the CDR3 is TGTGCCAGCAGCGAAGGGACTAGCGGGAGCGAGCAGTACTTC. It translates to CASSEGTSGSEQYF.